Sequencing of this T cell receptor beta chain was carried out in a study of OX40 agonist ivuxolimab in advanced cancers. Across the whole study: Patients treated during dose escalation were battling hepatocellular carcinoma, melanoma, renal cell or head and neck cancer.

Study-wide points: The study found that CD8+ T cells averaged more expanded clones than CD4+.

Repertoires were generated with immunoSEQ multiplex PCR, while TCRdb's copy carries only in-frame clones and drops some. The sample lists about 66,000 clones; around 84% were seen once. Trimming pared 1 base from V and 4 bases from J, leaving 4 bases between. Germline CDR1 SGHTA, CDR2 FQGNSA. CDR3 size: 12 residues. A remark on this clone: As yet, its antigen is unknown.

The origin of this receptor is an adult with an advanced solid tumor such as melanoma, head and neck, liver or kidney cancer. This chain uses TRBV7-2 with TRBJ2-5; D remains unclear. The sample consisted of CD4+ or CD8+ T cells sorted from blood, taken in a trial of the OX40 agonist ivuxolimab. In nucleotides, the CDR3 is TGTGCCAGCAGCTTAGTTGGAGAGACCCAGTACTTC. It yields the protein CASSLVGETQYF. The entire variable domain, with the rest obtained from reference TRBV7-2 and TRBJ2-5, is as follows: GAGVSQSPSNKVTEKGKDVELRCDPISGHTALYWYRQSLGQGLEFLIYFQGNSAPDKSGLPSDRFSAERTGGSVSTLTIQRTQQEDSAVYLCASSLVGETQYFGPGTRLLVL.